Described below is a single T cell receptor beta chain sequence and its context. In the original analysis: Reference gene primer amplification gave nucleated cell count estimates. The repertoire was sequenced with immunoSEQ multiplex PCR; TCRdb's copy has only in-frame clones and lacks some. The V and J calls and clone size are taken from that table; D and trimming were inferred from the DNA. This table has approximately 220,000 clones, more than 65% appearing once. V lost 5 bases, J lost 0 bases, and 13 bases lay in between. CDR1 is KGHDR, CDR2 SFDVKD, per germline. The CDR3 spans 16 residues. This record belongs to a study of blood T cell repertoires in COVID-19. The overall study: Sites in the United States, Italy and Spain provided acute and convalescent COVID-19 samples. The analysed material was cDNA or gDNA that came from T cells, B-cell-depleted T cells, or PBMCs.

What was sequenced was peripheral blood. The source is a woman in her 30s who had recovered from COVID-19. The chain has TRBV24-1 and TRBJ2-1; possibly TRBD2 for D (5 bases). CDR3 in amino acids: CATSGGPEISYNEQFF. DNA of the CDR3: TGTGCCACCAGTGGCGGGCCTGAAATCTCCTACAATGAGCAGTTCTTC.